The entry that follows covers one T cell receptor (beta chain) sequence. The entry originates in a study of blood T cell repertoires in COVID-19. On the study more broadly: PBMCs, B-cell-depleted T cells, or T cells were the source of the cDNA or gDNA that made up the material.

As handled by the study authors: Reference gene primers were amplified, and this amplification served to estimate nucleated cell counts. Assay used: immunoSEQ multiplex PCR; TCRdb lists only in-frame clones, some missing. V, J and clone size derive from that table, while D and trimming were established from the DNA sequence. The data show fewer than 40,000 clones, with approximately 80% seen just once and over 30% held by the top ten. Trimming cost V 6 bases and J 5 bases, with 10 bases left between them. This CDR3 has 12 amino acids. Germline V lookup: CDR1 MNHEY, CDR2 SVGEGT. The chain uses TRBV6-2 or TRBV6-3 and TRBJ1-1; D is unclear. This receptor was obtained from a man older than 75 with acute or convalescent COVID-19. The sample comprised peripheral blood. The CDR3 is CASSSTLTEAFF. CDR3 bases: TGTGCCAGCAGCTCAACTTTAACTGAAGCTTTCTTT.